The 10 T cell receptor beta chains in this list originate from one sample, sequenced in a study of CD4+ T cells in melanoma. The assay was immunoSEQ multiplex PCR, and TCRdb's table has in-frame clones only and misses some. The sample includes 110,000 to 150,000 clones, roughly 91% of them seen just once. All receptors derive from a human donor with melanoma.

The V and J genes are TRBV9 and TRBJ2-5, with 9 bases lining up with TRBD1. V lost 3 bases to trimming and J lost 4 bases; unmatched junction nucleotides: 4. The germline CDR1 and CDR2 sequences are SGDLS and YYNGEE. The CDR3 is 14 residues long. CDR3 protein: CASSDRGLGETQYF. CDR3 in DNA: TGTGCCAGCAGCGACAGGGGGCTTGGAGAGACCCAGTACTTC.

The CDR3 DNA is TGTGCCAGCAGCGTCACTTTAGGGCAGGGACTTGGGAACACCGGGGAGCTGTTTTTT. It is translated as CASSVTLGQGLGNTGELFF. The V gene is TRBV9, the J gene TRBJ2-2; D is perhaps TRBD2 (6 bases). The CDR3 consists of 19 residues. CDR1 is SGDLS and CDR2 is YYNGEE in the germline V gene. Trimming cost V 2 bases and J 1 base, with 21 bases left between them.

The rearrangement uses TRBV30 and TRBJ1-1, with a possible D match to TRBD1 (5 bases). From germline, CDR1 is GTSNPN and CDR2 SVGIG (reference sequence). Trimming took 0 bases from V and 6 from J, leaving 17 bases between them. This CDR3 region has 15 residues. This CDR3 is CAWSVLLPGRAEAFF. The CDR3 DNA follows: TGTGCCTGGAGTGTACTACTTCCGGGGCGGGCTGAAGCTTTCTTT. The complete variable domain, with remaining parts taken from reference TRBV30 and TRBJ1-1, reads SQTIHQWPATLVQPVGSPLSLECTVEGTSNPNLYWYRQAAGRGLQLLFYSVGIGQISSEVPQNLSASRPQDRQFILSSKKLLLSDSGFYLCAWSVLLPGRAEAFFGQGTRLTVV.

The chain combines TRBV11-2 with TRBJ2-1, with D uncertain. Trimming stripped 0 bases from V and 5 bases from J, with 5 bases between. The CDR3 is 13 amino acids. The germline gives CDR1 SGHAT, CDR2 FQNNGV. CDR3 bases: TGTGCCAGCAGCTTAGAGCGGCACAATGAGCAGTTCTTC. Translated, it gives CASSLERHNEQFF.

The chain combines TRBV7-9 with TRBJ2-7; D remains ambiguous. CDR1 is SEHNR, CDR2 FQNEAQ, per germline (reference sequence). The V end lost 4 bases, the J end lost 4 bases, and 14 bases lay between the germline ends. The CDR3 extends over 14 amino acids. CDR3 DNA sequence: TGTGCCAGCAGCTCCGATGAAGGGATTTACGAGCAGTACTTC. Protein: CASSSDEGIYEQYF.

J is TRBJ1-1 and V is TRBV7-3; possible D gene TRBD1, 5 bases. Germline CDR1 reads SGHTA; CDR2 reads FQGTGA. The CDR3 sequence is 13 residues long. Trimming stripped 5 bases from V and 9 bases from J, with 16 bases between. DNA of the CDR3: TGTGCCAGCAGCGCCGGGACCCCGGGCCAAGCTTTCTTT. Encoded protein: CASSAGTPGQAFF. The full variable domain, with the rest looked up from reference TRBV7-3 and TRBJ1-1, is GAGVSQTPSNKVTEKGKYVELRCDPISGHTALYWYRQSLGQGPEFLIYFQGTGAADDSGLPNDRFFAVRPEGSVSTLKIQRTERGDSAVYLCASSAGTPGQAFFGQGTRLTVV.

V usage is TRBV7-2 and J usage is TRBJ2-5; D remains ambiguous. The CDR3 extends over 12 amino acids. Germline CDR1 reads SGHTA; CDR2 reads FQGNSA. The germline V and J ends were trimmed by 3 bases and 11 bases, with 13 bases remaining between them. This chain's CDR3 is CASSFLGSAQYF. Written as DNA, the CDR3 is TGTGCCAGCAGCTTCTTGGGAAGTGCTCAGTACTTC.

V and J are TRBV9 and TRBJ2-3; 8 bases line up with TRBD2. The CDR3 loop spans 15 amino acids. The V gene's germline CDR1 is SGDLS and CDR2 YYNGEE. V trimming: 3 bases; J trimming: 2 bases; junction bases outside the gene matches: 5. CDR3 protein: CASSALAGITDTQYF. The CDR3 DNA follows: TGTGCCAGCAGCGCCTTAGCGGGGATCACAGATACGCAGTATTTT. Variable domain in full (rest from reference TRBV9 and TRBJ2-3): DSGVTQTPKHLITATGQRVTLRCSPRSGDLSVYWYQQSLDQGLQFLIQYYNGEERAKGNILERFSAQQFPDLHSELNLSSLELGDSALYFCASSALAGITDTQYFGPGTRLTVL.

The rearrangement joins TRBV2 to TRBJ1-2; no clear D gene. Trimming left V 2 bases short and J 2 bases short, with 9 bases between. The CDR3 runs to 14 residues. CDR1 is SNHLY, CDR2 FYNNEI, per germline. CDR3 protein: CASSESRLNYGYTF. Here the CDR3 DNA reads TGTGCCAGCAGTGAATCTCGGCTAAACTATGGCTACACCTTC.

V and J are TRBV6-1 and TRBJ1-4; D not certain. Trimming cost V 5 bases and J 0 bases, with 7 bases left between them. Germline V gene lookup returns CDR1 MNHNS and CDR2 SASEGT. This CDR3 region has 14 residues. The CDR3 region is CASSLDATNEKLFF. DNA of the CDR3: TGTGCCAGCAGTTTAGACGCAACTAATGAAAAACTGTTTTTT.